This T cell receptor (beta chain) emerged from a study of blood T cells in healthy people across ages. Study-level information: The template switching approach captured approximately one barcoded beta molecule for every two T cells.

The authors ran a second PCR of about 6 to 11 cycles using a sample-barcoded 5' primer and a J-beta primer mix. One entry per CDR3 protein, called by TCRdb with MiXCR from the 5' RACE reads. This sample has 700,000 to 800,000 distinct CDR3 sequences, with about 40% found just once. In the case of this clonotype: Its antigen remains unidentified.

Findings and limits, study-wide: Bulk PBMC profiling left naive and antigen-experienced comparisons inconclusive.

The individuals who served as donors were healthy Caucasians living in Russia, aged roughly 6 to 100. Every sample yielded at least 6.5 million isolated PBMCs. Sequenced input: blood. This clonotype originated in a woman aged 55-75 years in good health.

The CDR3 nucleotides are TGTGCCAGCAGTTTGGGACAGGGGCGGACCCAGTACTTC. Amino acids: CASSLGQGRTQYF. The chain carries TRBV12-3 or TRBV12-4 and TRBJ2-5; 10 nucleotides line up with TRBD1. The CDR3 runs to 13 residues. With V trimmed by 3 bases and J by 7 bases, 2 bases remained unmatched.